A selection of T cell receptor beta chains follows, all from one sample in a study of liver allograft versus peripheral blood T cells. TCRdb recomputed calls from the reads with MiXCR, one row per CDR3 protein. Of some 3,500 distinct CDR3 sequences in the sample, about 16% were seen once. All receptors derive from a human patient who had a liver transplant. Some T cells may trace back to the graft donor. CDR3s include the opening cysteine and the closing phenylalanine or tryptophan. The D gene is left open where the match is weak. Clone size is given for some rows only: seen once, a few or many times, or a class if the clone is expanded.

J,V,D,size,CDR3,DNA
TRBJ1-1,TRBV20-1,-,-,CSARAKGAIGAFF,TGCAGTGCTAGAGCTAAAGGGGCGATTGGAGCTTTCTTT
TRBJ2-3,TRBV6-6,-,medium-sized,CASSPLGPTDTQYF,TGTGCCAGCAGTCCACTAGGTCCCACAGATACGCAGTATTTT
TRBJ2-2,TRBV29-1,-,medium-sized,CSVGSANTGELFF,TGCAGCGTTGGGTCAGCGAACACCGGGGAGCTGTTTTTT
TRBJ2-5,TRBV12-5,-,-,CASGLVRAVGETQYF,TGTGCTAGTGGTTTGGTACGGGCAGTAGGCGAGACCCAGTACTTC
TRBJ1-2,TRBV20-1,-,medium-sized,CSAPRGEGPYGYTF,TGCAGTGCTCCCAGGGGAGAGGGACCCTATGGCTACACCTTC
TRBJ1-2,TRBV24-1,TRBD1,large,CATSDRDRGNYGYTF,TGTGCCACCAGTGACCGAGACAGGGGTAACTATGGCTACACCTTC
TRBJ2-3,TRBV20-1,TRBD2,-,CSARVGGAMDTQYF,TGCAGTGCTAGAGTCGGGGGGGCAATGGATACGCAGTATTTT
TRBJ1-2,TRBV19,-,large,CANITGIDGYTF,TGTGCCAATATAACAGGGATCGATGGCTACACCTTC
TRBJ2-3,TRBV15,TRBD1,medium-sized,CATSRDPGQGGFGTDTQYF,TGTGCCACCAGCAGAGATCCAGGACAGGGGGGATTTGGCACAGATACGCAGTATTTT
TRBJ1-2,TRBV29-1,-,large,CSVEKGGSRVHGYTF,TGCAGCGTTGAAAAAGGGGGTAGCAGGGTCCATGGCTACACCTTC
TRBJ1-2,TRBV5-1,-,medium-sized,CASSQSQGNYGYTF,TGCGCCAGCAGCCAATCGCAGGGGAACTATGGCTACACCTTC
TRBJ1-2,TRBV20-1,-,few,CSAPQGIMNGYTF,TGCAGTGCTCCCCAGGGTATTATGAATGGCTACACCTTC
TRBJ2-1,TRBV14,-,-,CASSQDAGPYNEQFF,TGTGCCAGCAGCCAAGATGCGGGACCCTACAATGAGCAGTTCTTC
TRBJ1-6,TRBV6-6,TRBD1,medium-sized,CASRGQHNSPLHF,TGTGCCAGCAGGGGACAGCACAATTCACCCCTCCACTTT
TRBJ2-1,TRBV18,-,many,CASSPGVDEQFF,TGTGCCAGCTCACCGGGAGTAGATGAGCAGTTCTTC
TRBJ1-3,TRBV5-4,-,medium-sized,CASSSGGAGNTIYF,TGTGCCAGCAGCTCGGGGGGGGCTGGAAACACCATATATTTT
TRBJ2-7,TRBV14,TRBD1,-,CASSQIFEETGTYEQYF,TGTGCCAGCAGCCAAATATTTGAAGAGACAGGGACCTACGAGCAGTACTTC
TRBJ1-3,TRBV9,TRBD1,medium-sized,CASSVVPLGTGGNTIYF,TGTGCCAGCAGCGTAGTGCCCCTGGGGACAGGGGGAAACACCATATATTTT